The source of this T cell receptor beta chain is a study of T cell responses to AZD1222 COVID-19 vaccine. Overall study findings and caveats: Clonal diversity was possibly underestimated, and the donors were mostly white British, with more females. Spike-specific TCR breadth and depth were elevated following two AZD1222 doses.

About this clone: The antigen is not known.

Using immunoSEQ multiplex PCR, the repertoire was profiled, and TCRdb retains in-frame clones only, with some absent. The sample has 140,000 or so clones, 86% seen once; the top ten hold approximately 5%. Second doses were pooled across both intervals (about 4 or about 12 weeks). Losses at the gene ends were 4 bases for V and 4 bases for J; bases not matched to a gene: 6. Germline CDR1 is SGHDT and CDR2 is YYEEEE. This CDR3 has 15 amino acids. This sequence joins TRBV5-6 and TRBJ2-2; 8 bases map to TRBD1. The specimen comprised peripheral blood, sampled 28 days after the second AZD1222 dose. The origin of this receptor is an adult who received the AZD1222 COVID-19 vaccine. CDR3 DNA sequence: TGTGCCAGCAGCCTCCAGGGGGCTGGCACCGGGGAGCTGTTTTTT. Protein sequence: CASSLQGAGTGELFF.